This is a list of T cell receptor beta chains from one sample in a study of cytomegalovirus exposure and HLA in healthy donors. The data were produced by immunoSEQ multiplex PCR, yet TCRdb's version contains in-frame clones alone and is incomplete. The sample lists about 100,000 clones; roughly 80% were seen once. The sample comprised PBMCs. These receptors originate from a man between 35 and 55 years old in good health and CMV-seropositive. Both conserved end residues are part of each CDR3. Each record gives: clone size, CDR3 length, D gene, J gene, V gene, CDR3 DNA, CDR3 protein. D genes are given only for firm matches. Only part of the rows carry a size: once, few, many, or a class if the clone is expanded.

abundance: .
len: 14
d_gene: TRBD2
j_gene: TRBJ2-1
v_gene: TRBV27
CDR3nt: TGTGCCAGTCTAGCGGGAGGGCCCTACAATGAGCAGTTCTTC
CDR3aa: CASLAGGPYNEQFF

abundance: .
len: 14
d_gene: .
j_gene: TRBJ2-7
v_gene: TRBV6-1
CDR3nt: TGTGCCAGCAGTGATCGTTTAGGAGTCTGGGAGCAGTACTTC
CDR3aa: CASSDRLGVWEQYF

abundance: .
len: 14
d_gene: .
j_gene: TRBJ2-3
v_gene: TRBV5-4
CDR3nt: TGTGCCAGCAGCTTTCAGGGTGGTGCAGATACGCAGTATTTT
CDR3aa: CASSFQGGADTQYF

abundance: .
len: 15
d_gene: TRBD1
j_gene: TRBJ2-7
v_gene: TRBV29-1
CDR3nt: TGCAGCGTTGAAGACCCGACAGGGGGGGGTAGCGAGCAGTACTTC
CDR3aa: CSVEDPTGGGSEQYF

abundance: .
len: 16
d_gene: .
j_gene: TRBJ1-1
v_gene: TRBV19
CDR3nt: TGTGCCAGTAGGCAAGGGACAAGGGGAAGGGACACTGAAGCTTTCTTT
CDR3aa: CASRQGTRGRDTEAFF

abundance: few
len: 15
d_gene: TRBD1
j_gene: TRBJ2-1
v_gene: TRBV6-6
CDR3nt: TGTGCCAGCACGCCGGGGGACAGGGGGTACAATGAGCAGTTCTTC
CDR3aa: CASTPGDRGYNEQFF

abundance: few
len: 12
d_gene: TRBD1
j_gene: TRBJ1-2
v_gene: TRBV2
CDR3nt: TGTGCCAGCAGGGGGACAGGGTCTGGCTACACCTTC
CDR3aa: CASRGTGSGYTF

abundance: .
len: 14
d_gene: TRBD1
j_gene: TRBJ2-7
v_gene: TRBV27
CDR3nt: TGTGCCAGCAGACCAAGGACAGGGGCGTACGAGCAGTACTTC
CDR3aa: CASRPRTGAYEQYF

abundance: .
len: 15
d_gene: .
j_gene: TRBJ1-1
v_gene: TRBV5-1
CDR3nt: TGCGCCAGCAGCTTGATCGGGGGTGGAGGGACTGAAGCTTTCTTT
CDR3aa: CASSLIGGGGTEAFF

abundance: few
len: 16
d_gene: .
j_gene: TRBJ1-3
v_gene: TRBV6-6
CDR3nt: TGTGCCAGCAGTTACTCCCAGGTCGCCTCTGGAAACACCATATATTTT
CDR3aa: CASSYSQVASGNTIYF

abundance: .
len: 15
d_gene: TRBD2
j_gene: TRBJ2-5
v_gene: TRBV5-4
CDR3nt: TGTGCCAGCAGCTTGGAGCCGACTAGCGGGGAGACCCAGTACTTC
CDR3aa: CASSLEPTSGETQYF

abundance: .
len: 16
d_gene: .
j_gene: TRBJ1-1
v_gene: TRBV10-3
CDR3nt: TGTGCCATCAGCAGGGGATGGGAGGGGCCGGACACTGAAGCTTTCTTT
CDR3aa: CAISRGWEGPDTEAFF

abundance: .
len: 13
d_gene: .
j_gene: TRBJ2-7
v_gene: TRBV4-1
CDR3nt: TGCGCCAGCAGCCAAGAAACGGGCTACGAGCAGTACTTC
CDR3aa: CASSQETGYEQYF

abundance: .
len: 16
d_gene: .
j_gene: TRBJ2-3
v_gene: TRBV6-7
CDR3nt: TGTGCCAGCAGTTACTCGTACTTTGCTGGCACAGATACGCAGTATTTT
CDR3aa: CASSYSYFAGTDTQYF

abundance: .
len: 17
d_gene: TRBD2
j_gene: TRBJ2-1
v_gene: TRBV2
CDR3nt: TGTGCCAGCAGTGAAGCGTCGCTAAGCGGGGGCTACAATGAGCAGTTCTTC
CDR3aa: CASSEASLSGGYNEQFF

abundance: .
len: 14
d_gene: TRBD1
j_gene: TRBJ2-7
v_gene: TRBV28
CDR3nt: TGTGCCAGCAGTTCGGGACAGAGCTCCTACGAGCAGTACTTC
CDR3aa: CASSSGQSSYEQYF

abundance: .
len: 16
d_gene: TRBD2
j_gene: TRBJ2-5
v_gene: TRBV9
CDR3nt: TGTGCCAGCAGCGTAACTAGCGGGGTGATCCAAGAGACCCAGTACTTC
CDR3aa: CASSVTSGVIQETQYF

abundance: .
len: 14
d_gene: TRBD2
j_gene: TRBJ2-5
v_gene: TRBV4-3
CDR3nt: TGCGCCAGCAGCCAAGATATAGCGGGAAAGACCCAGTACTTC
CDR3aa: CASSQDIAGKTQYF

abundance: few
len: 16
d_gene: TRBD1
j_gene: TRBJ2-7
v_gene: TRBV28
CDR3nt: TGTGCCAGCAGTTTCAACTCCGGGACAGGGTTATACGAGCAGTACTTC
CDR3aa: CASSFNSGTGLYEQYF

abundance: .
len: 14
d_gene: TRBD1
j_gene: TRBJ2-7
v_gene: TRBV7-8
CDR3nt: TGTGCCAGCAGCCCGACAGGGGGCCCCTACGAGCAGTACTTC
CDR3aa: CASSPTGGPYEQYF

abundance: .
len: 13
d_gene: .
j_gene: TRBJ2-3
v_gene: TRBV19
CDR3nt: TGTGCCAGTAACGAGGGGACATCCAATACGCAGTATTTT
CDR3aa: CASNEGTSNTQYF

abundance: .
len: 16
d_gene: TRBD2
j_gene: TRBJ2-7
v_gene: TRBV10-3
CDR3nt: TGTGCCATCCGGAGCGGGGGGTCACAGAGCTCCTACGAGCAGTACTTC
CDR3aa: CAIRSGGSQSSYEQYF

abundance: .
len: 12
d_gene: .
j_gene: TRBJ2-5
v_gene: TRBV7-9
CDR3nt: TGTGCCAGCAGCTTGGGGAGGGAGACCCAGTACTTC
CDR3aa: CASSLGRETQYF

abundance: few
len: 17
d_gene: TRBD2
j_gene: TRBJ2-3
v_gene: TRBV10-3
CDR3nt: TGTGCCATCAGTGAGTCCCGGACTAGCTCTATCACAGATACGCAGTATTTT
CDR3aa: CAISESRTSSITDTQYF

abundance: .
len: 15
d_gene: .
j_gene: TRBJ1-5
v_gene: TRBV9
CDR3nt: TGTGCCAGCAGCGTAGATCAGTATAGCAATCAGCCCCAGCATTTT
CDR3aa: CASSVDQYSNQPQHF

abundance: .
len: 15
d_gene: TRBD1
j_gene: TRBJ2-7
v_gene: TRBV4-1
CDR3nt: TGCGCCAGCAGCCAAACAGGGGGAGTGACCTACGAGCAGTACTTC
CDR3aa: CASSQTGGVTYEQYF